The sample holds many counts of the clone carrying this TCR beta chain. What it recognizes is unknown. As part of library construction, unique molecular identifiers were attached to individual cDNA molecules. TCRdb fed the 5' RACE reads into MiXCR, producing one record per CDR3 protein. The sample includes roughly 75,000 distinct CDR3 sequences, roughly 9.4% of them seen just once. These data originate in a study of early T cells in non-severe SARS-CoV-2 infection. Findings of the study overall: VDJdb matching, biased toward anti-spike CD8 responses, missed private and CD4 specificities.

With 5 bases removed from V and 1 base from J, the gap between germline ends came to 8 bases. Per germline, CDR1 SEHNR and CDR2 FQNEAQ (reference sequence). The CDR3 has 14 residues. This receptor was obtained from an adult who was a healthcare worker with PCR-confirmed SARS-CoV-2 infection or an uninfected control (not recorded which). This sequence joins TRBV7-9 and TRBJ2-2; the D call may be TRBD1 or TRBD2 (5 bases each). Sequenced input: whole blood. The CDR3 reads CASSRDGNTGELFF. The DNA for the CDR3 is TGTGCCAGCAGCCGGGACGGGAACACCGGGGAGCTGTTTTTT.